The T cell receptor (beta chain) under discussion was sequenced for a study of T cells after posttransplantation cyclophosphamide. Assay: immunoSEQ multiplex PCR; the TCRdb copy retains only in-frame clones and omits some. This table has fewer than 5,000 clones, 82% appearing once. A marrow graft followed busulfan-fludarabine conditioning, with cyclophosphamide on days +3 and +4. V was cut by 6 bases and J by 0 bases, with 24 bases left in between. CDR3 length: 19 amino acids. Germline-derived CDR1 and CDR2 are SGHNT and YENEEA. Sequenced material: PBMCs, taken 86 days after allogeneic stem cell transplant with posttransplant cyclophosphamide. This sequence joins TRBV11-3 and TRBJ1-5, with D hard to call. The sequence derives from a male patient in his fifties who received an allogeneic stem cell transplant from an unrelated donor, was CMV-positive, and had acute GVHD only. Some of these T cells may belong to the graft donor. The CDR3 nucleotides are TGTGCCAGCAGGACACGAGAAATAGGTGTCCAGTATAGCAATCAGCCCCAGCATTTT. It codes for CASRTREIGVQYSNQPQHF.